This T cell receptor beta chain is drawn from a study of T cells in Graves' hyperthyroidism and ophthalmopathy. This clonotype was observed a handful of times. RNA transcripts gave rise to amplified TCR beta CDR3 regions. HTBI primers were employed in a first-round RT-PCR of the TCR CDR3. TCRdb analysed the multiplex PCR reads with MiXCR anew, one entry per CDR3 protein. Among about 640,000 distinct CDR3 sequences listed, roughly 20% were seen once. Trimming removed 0 bases at V and 4 bases at J, with 9 bases between. Germline V lookup: CDR1 SGDLS, CDR2 YYNGEE. There are 14 residues in the CDR3. The V call is TRBV9, the J call TRBJ2-3; the D gene could be TRBD1 or TRBD2 (5 bases each). This receptor was taken from a man aged 25 to 40 with Graves' ophthalmopathy. The sample consisted of blood. CDR3: CASSVGGSADTQYF. CDR3 nucleotide sequence: TGTGCCAGCAGCGTAGGGGGGAGCGCAGATACGCAGTATTTT. Combining the CDR3 with reference TRBV9 and TRBJ2-3 gives the whole variable domain DSGVTQTPKHLITATGQRVTLRCSPRSGDLSVYWYQQSLDQGLQFLIQYYNGEERAKGNILERFSAQQFPDLHSELNLSSLELGDSALYFCASSVGGSADTQYFGPGTRLTVL.